One T cell receptor (beta chain) is described in this entry. Per the authors' pipeline: Amplification of reference gene primers was used by the study to estimate nucleated cell counts. Sequenced by immunoSEQ multiplex PCR; TCRdb stores in-frame clones only, minus some. V and J calls and clone size are given by that table; D and trimming were obtained from the DNA. The sample gives 70,000 or so clones, about 92% of which show up once; roughly 10% is in the top ten. These data belong to a study of blood T cell repertoires in COVID-19. V was pared by 5 bases and J by 8 bases, with 12 bases between. The germline V gene encodes CDR1 MNHEY and CDR2 SVGAGI. The CDR3 is made up of 12 amino acids.

Sequencing was performed on peripheral blood. The chain carries TRBV6-5 and TRBJ1-2, with D perhaps matching TRBD1 (6 bases). The sequence came from a human donor in a cohort sampled during active COVID-19. The CDR3 coding sequence is TGTGCCAGCAGTCAACTCAGGGGAGGCTACACCTTC. Protein sequence: CASSQLRGGYTF.